A selection of T cell receptor beta chains follows, all from one sample in a study of OX40 agonist ivuxolimab in advanced cancers. Using immunoSEQ multiplex PCR, the repertoire was profiled, and TCRdb retains in-frame clones only, with some absent. The sample records tens of thousands of clones, over 75% being singletons. The sample was CD4+ or CD8+ T cells sorted from blood, taken in a trial of the OX40 agonist ivuxolimab. The receptors stem from an adult with an advanced solid tumor such as melanoma, head and neck, liver or kidney cancer. The CDR3 runs from the conserved cysteine through the conserved F or W. D genes are given only for firm matches. Clone size is not always given. Where it is, it says once, few, many or a class for expanded clones.

size: .
D: .
J: TRBJ2-7
V: TRBV27
CDR3: CASRRDVSYEQYF
DNA: TGTGCCAGCAGACGGGACGTCTCCTACGAGCAGTACTTC

size: .
D: .
J: TRBJ1-4
V: TRBV4-3
CDR3: CASSQFAGMWGGGEKLFF
DNA: TGCGCCAGCAGCCAATTCGCGGGGATGTGGGGGGGTGGTGAAAAACTGTTTTTT

size: .
D: TRBD2
J: TRBJ2-7
V: TRBV10-3
CDR3: CAISAGLAGGFEQYF
DNA: TGTGCCATCAGTGCGGGACTAGCGGGAGGTTTCGAGCAGTACTTC

size: once
D: TRBD1
J: TRBJ1-2
V: TRBV27
CDR3: CAPRGGNYGYTF
DNA: TGTGCCCCCAGGGGGGGGAACTATGGCTACACCTTC

size: .
D: TRBD1
J: TRBJ2-6
V: TRBV2
CDR3: CAGGQESSGANVLTF
DNA: TGTGCCGGCGGACAGGAGTCCTCTGGGGCCAACGTCCTGACTTTC

size: .
D: .
J: TRBJ2-3
V: TRBV5-6
CDR3: CASSFLIPSTDTQYF
DNA: TGTGCCAGCAGCTTCCTGATCCCGAGCACAGATACGCAGTATTTT

size: once
D: .
J: TRBJ1-5
V: TRBV6-1
CDR3: CASSDGWGSVSNQPQHF
DNA: TGTGCCAGCAGTGACGGGTGGGGGTCGGTTAGCAATCAGCCCCAGCATTTT

size: .
D: .
J: TRBJ2-5
V: TRBV7-2
CDR3: CASSFRVGETQYF
DNA: TGTGCCAGCAGCTTCAGGGTGGGAGAGACCCAGTACTTC

size: large
D: TRBD2
J: TRBJ2-1
V: TRBV11-3
CDR3: CASSAIPGLAGYNEQFF
DNA: TGTGCCAGCAGCGCCATACCGGGACTAGCGGGGTACAATGAGCAGTTCTTC

size: .
D: .
J: TRBJ2-3
V: TRBV6-5
CDR3: CASSYFGQTTDTQYF
DNA: TGTGCCAGCAGTTACTTCGGACAGACGACAGATACGCAGTATTTT

size: .
D: TRBD1
J: TRBJ2-2
V: TRBV6-5
CDR3: CASSLGQANTGELFF
DNA: TGTGCCAGCAGTTTGGGACAGGCGAACACCGGGGAGCTGTTTTTT

size: once
D: .
J: TRBJ1-1
V: TRBV4-1
CDR3: CASSPRADIWAEAFF
DNA: TGCGCCAGCAGCCCACGGGCTGACATATGGGCTGAAGCTTTCTTT

size: .
D: TRBD1
J: TRBJ1-2
V: TRBV7-2
CDR3: CASSSGTGADYGYTF
DNA: TGTGCCAGCAGCTCCGGGACAGGGGCGGACTATGGCTACACCTTC

size: .
D: .
J: TRBJ2-5
V: TRBV4-2
CDR3: CASSQEGSTRGYYF
DNA: TGTGCCAGCAGCCAAGAAGGTTCGACTCGCGGATATTACTTC

size: .
D: TRBD1
J: TRBJ1-2
V: TRBV5-4
CDR3: CASSTGQGGNYGYTF
DNA: TGTGCCAGCAGCACCGGACAGGGAGGGAACTATGGCTACACCTTC

size: .
D: TRBD1
J: TRBJ2-7
V: TRBV7-2
CDR3: CASSQQGSGFLIREQYF
DNA: TGTGCCAGCAGCCAACAGGGGTCAGGTTTTTTAATTCGCGAGCAGTACTTC

size: .
D: .
J: TRBJ1-1
V: TRBV7-9
CDR3: CASSLPENTEAFF
DNA: TGTGCCAGCAGCTTACCAGAGAACACTGAAGCTTTCTTT

size: .
D: .
J: TRBJ2-3
V: TRBV5-6
CDR3: CASSLEPLSDTQYF
DNA: TGTGCCAGCAGCTTGGAGCCCTTGTCAGATACGCAGTATTTT

size: once
D: .
J: TRBJ1-2
V: TRBV5-1
CDR3: CASRWGESYGYTF
DNA: TGCGCCAGCCGGTGGGGGGAGAGCTATGGCTACACCTTC

size: .
D: .
J: TRBJ1-1
V: TRBV5-1
CDR3: CASSLSQGNTEAFF
DNA: TGCGCCAGCAGCTTGTCACAGGGGAACACTGAAGCTTTCTTT

size: once
D: TRBD2
J: TRBJ2-7
V: TRBV15
CDR3: CATSAGLAASYEQYF
DNA: TGTGCCACCAGCGCTGGACTAGCGGCTTCCTACGAGCAGTACTTC

size: .
D: .
J: TRBJ2-1
V: TRBV29-1
CDR3: CSVEALGGPSSYNEQFF
DNA: TGCAGCGTTGAGGCCCTTGGCGGGCCAAGCTCCTACAATGAGCAGTTCTTC

size: .
D: .
J: TRBJ1-4
V: TRBV5-4
CDR3: CASSLNSLNEKLFF
DNA: TGTGCCAGCAGCTTGAATTCCTTAAATGAAAAACTGTTTTTT

size: .
D: .
J: TRBJ2-7
V: TRBV14
CDR3: CASSQVSDMNYEQYF
DNA: TGTGCCAGCAGCCAAGTTTCGGACATGAACTACGAGCAGTACTTC

size: .
D: .
J: TRBJ1-3
V: TRBV9
CDR3: CASMRDRSGNTIYF
DNA: TGTGCCAGCATGCGGGATCGATCTGGAAACACCATATATTTT

size: few
D: .
J: TRBJ1-2
V: TRBV29-1
CDR3: CSPRAQTGPEVLF
DNA: TGCAGCCCTCGGGCCCAGACAGGACCGGAGGTCCTCTTC

size: .
D: TRBD2
J: TRBJ2-5
V: TRBV6-6
CDR3: CASSSSGTYQETQYF
DNA: TGTGCCAGCAGTTCTAGCGGGACGTACCAAGAGACCCAGTACTTC

size: few
D: TRBD1
J: TRBJ1-2
V: TRBV6-1
CDR3: CASSDQQGAGYGYTF
DNA: TGTGCCAGCAGTGATCAACAGGGGGCGGGATATGGCTACACCTTC

size: few
D: .
J: TRBJ1-2
V: TRBV30
CDR3: CAWSQDSPYGYTF
DNA: TGTGCCTGGAGCCAGGACAGCCCCTATGGCTACACCTTC

size: .
D: .
J: TRBJ1-5
V: TRBV19
CDR3: CASSLWSALARQPQHF
DNA: TGTGCCAGTAGTCTATGGTCGGCGTTGGCCAGGCAGCCCCAGCATTTT

size: .
D: .
J: TRBJ2-2
V: TRBV4-1
CDR3: CASSQVEAGANTGELFF
DNA: TGCGCCAGCAGCCAAGTGGAGGCAGGTGCGAACACCGGGGAGCTGTTTTTT

size: .
D: .
J: TRBJ2-7
V: TRBV9
CDR3: CASSVIDLPYEQYF
DNA: TGTGCCAGCAGCGTAATAGACTTACCCTACGAGCAGTACTTC

size: .
D: .
J: TRBJ1-2
V: TRBV4-1
CDR3: CASSPSSTLPNYGYTF
DNA: TGCGCCAGCAGCCCTTCGTCGACCCTGCCTAACTATGGCTACACCTTC

size: .
D: TRBD1
J: TRBJ1-2
V: TRBV28
CDR3: CASSFSPGTGRGYTF
DNA: TGTGCCAGCAGCTTTTCCCCCGGGACAGGCCGTGGCTACACCTTC

size: once
D: TRBD1
J: TRBJ1-2
V: TRBV14
CDR3: CASSLTGTGYGHTF
DNA: TGTGCCAGCAGCCTAACCGGGACAGGTTATGGCCACACCTTC

size: .
D: .
J: TRBJ1-2
V: TRBV28
CDR3: CASSLFGGANYGYTF
DNA: TGTGCCAGCAGTTTATTTGGGGGAGCTAACTATGGCTACACCTTC

size: .
D: .
J: TRBJ2-1
V: TRBV11-2
CDR3: CASSLGQGSGEQFF
DNA: TGTGCCAGCAGCTTAGGACAGGGAAGCGGGGAGCAGTTCTTC

size: .
D: .
J: TRBJ2-5
V: TRBV18
CDR3: CASSPKTGTETQYF
DNA: TGTGCCAGCTCACCCAAGACGGGGACGGAGACCCAGTACTTC

size: .
D: .
J: TRBJ2-2
V: TRBV6-1
CDR3: CASSEFTGELFF
DNA: TGTGCCAGCAGTGAATTTACCGGGGAGCTGTTTTTT

size: .
D: .
J: TRBJ1-1
V: TRBV6-6
CDR3: CASRVAPDNTEAFF
DNA: TGTGCCAGCAGGGTGGCCCCGGACAACACTGAAGCTTTCTTT

size: .
D: TRBD2
J: TRBJ2-4
V: TRBV5-1
CDR3: CASREGLAGGENIQYF
DNA: TGCGCCAGCAGAGAAGGACTAGCGGGGGGAGAAAACATTCAGTACTTC

size: .
D: TRBD2
J: TRBJ2-7
V: TRBV7-3
CDR3: CASSLSGASTYEQYF
DNA: TGTGCCAGCAGCCTTAGCGGGGCCAGTACCTACGAGCAGTACTTC

size: .
D: .
J: TRBJ2-7
V: TRBV5-6
CDR3: CASSFQGYEQYF
DNA: TGTGCCAGCAGTTTCCAGGGCTACGAGCAGTACTTC

size: .
D: TRBD1
J: TRBJ1-4
V: TRBV11-3
CDR3: CASSNNRGHDEKLFF
DNA: TGTGCCAGCAGCAATAACAGGGGGCATGACGAAAAACTGTTTTTT

size: .
D: .
J: TRBJ1-5
V: TRBV28
CDR3: CASSLGGSNQPQHF
DNA: TGTGCCAGCAGTTTAGGGGGTTCCAATCAGCCCCAGCATTTT

size: few
D: TRBD2
J: TRBJ2-3
V: TRBV4-2
CDR3: CASSPLAGQGDTQYF
DNA: TGTGCCAGCAGCCCCTTAGCGGGGCAAGGGGATACGCAGTATTTT

size: few
D: .
J: TRBJ1-1
V: TRBV11-2
CDR3: CASSLVVGAEAFF
DNA: TGTGCCAGCAGCTTAGTGGTGGGGGCTGAAGCTTTCTTT

size: .
D: .
J: TRBJ2-5
V: TRBV30
CDR3: CAWSVPTSWQETQYF
DNA: TGTGCCTGGAGTGTACCAACTAGCTGGCAAGAGACCCAGTACTTC

size: once
D: .
J: TRBJ1-1
V: TRBV2
CDR3: CASSERTAENTEAFF
DNA: TGTGCCAGCAGTGAAAGGACTGCCGAGAACACTGAAGCTTTCTTT

size: .
D: .
J: TRBJ1-1
V: TRBV18
CDR3: CASSPGPGGTEAFF
DNA: TGTGCCAGCTCACCAGGCCCCGGTGGCACTGAAGCTTTCTTT

size: .
D: TRBD1
J: TRBJ1-2
V: TRBV7-8
CDR3: CASSLSLGQEYGYTF
DNA: TGTGCCAGCAGCTTAAGTTTGGGACAGGAATATGGCTACACCTTC

size: .
D: .
J: TRBJ2-5
V: TRBV5-1
CDR3: CASSTNPGRTQETQYF
DNA: TGCGCCAGCAGCACCAATCCGGGACGGACTCAAGAGACCCAGTACTTC